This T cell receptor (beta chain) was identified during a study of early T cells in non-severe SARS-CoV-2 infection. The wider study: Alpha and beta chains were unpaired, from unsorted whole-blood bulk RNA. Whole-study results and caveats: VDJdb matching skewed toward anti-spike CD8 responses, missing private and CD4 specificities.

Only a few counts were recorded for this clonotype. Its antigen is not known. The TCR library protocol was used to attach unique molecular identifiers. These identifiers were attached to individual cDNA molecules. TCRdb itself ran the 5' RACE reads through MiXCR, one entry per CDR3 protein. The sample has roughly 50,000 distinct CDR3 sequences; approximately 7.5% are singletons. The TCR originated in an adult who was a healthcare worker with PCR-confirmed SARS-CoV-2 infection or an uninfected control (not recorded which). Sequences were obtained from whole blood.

This CDR3 is CASSSWTGINEQYF. CDR3 DNA sequence: TGTGCCAGCAGCTCCTGGACAGGGATTAACGAGCAGTACTTC. The chain links TRBV11-2 to TRBJ2-7, with 8 bases matching TRBD1. The V gene end was trimmed by 4 bases and the J gene end by 5 bases; junction bases not matched to a gene: 7. The germline V gene encodes CDR1 SGHAT and CDR2 FQNNGV. The CDR3 loop spans 14 amino acids.